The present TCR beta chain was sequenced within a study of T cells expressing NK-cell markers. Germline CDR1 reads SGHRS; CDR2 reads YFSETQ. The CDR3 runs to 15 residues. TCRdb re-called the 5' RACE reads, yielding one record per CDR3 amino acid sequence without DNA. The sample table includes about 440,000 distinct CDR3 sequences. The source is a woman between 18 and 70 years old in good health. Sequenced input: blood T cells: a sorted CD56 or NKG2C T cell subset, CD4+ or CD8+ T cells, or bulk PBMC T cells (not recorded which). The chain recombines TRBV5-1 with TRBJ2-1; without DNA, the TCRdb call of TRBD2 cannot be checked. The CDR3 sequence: CASKVPGLGDGEQFF.